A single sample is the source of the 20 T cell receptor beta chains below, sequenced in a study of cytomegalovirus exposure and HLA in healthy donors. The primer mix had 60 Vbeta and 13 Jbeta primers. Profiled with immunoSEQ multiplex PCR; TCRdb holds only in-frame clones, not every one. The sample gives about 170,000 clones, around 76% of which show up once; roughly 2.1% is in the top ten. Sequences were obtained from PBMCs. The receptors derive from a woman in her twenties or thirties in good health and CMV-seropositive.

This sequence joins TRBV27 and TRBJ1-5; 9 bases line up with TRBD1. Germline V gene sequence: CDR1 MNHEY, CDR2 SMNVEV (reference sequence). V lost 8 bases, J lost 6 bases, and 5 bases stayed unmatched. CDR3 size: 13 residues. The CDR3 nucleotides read TGTGCCAGCGGGACAGGGTTGACTCAGCCCCAGCATTTT. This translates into CASGTGLTQPQHF.

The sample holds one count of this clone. CDR3 sequence (DNA): TGTGCCAGCGGCCGGGAGATCAGAGGCGAGCAGTACTTC. Translated: CASGREIRGEQYF. J is TRBJ2-7 and V is TRBV9; a possible D gene is TRBD2 (6 bases). The CDR3 extends over 13 amino acids. Trimming removed 7 bases from V and 6 bases from J, with 17 bases in between. Germline V gene lookup returns CDR1 SGDLS and CDR2 YYNGEE.

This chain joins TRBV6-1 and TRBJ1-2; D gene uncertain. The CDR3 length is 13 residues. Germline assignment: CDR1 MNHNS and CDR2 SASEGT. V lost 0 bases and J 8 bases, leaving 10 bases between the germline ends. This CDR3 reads CASSEAAGVGYTF. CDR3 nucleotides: TGTGCCAGCAGTGAAGCAGCCGGGGTCGGCTACACCTTC.

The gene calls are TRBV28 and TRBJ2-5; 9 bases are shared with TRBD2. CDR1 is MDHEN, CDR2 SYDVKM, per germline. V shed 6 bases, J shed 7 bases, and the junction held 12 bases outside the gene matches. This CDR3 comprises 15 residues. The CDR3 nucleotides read TGTGCCAGCAGCCCCCGAGGCGGGGGGGCTGGGACCCAGTACTTC. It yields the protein CASSPRGGGAGTQYF.

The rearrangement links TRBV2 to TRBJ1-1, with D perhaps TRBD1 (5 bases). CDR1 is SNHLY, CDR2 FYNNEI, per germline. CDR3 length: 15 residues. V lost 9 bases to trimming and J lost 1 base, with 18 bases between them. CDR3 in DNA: TGTGCCAGTCCGGGACGGGGAGGAAGGAACACTGAAGCTTTCTTT. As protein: CASPGRGGRNTEAFF.

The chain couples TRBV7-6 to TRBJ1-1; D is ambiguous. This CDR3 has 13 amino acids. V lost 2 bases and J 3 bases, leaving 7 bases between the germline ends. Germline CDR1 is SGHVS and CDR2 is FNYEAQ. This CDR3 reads CASSLSRDTEAFF. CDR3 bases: TGTGCCAGCAGCTTAAGCCGTGACACTGAAGCTTTCTTT.

The CDR3 nucleotides read TGTGCCAGCAGCGGCTCCGGGACTAGCCACCTCTCCTCCTACGAGCAGTACTTC. This encodes CASSGSGTSHLSSYEQYF. The chain links TRBV9 to TRBJ2-7; 9 bases are a match to TRBD2. Trimming at V came to 3 bases and at J to 0 bases, leaving 13 bases not matched to a gene. Germline assignment: CDR1 SGDLS and CDR2 YYNGEE. The CDR3 is 18 residues long. The full variable domain, with the rest looked up from reference TRBV9 and TRBJ2-7, is DSGVTQTPKHLITATGQRVTLRCSPRSGDLSVYWYQQSLDQGLQFLIQYYNGEERAKGNILERFSAQQFPDLHSELNLSSLELGDSALYFCASSGSGTSHLSSYEQYFGPGTRLTVT.

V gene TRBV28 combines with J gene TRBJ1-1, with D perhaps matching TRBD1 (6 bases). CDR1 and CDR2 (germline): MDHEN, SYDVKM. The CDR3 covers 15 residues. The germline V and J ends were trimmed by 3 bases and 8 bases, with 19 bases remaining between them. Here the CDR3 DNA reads TGTGCCAGCAGTTTGTACACTCCGACAGGAATAGAAGCTTTCTTT. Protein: CASSLYTPTGIEAFF.

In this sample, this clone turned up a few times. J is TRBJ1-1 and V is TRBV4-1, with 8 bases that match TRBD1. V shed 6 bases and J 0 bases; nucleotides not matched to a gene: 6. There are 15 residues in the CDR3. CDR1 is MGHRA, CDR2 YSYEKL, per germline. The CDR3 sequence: CASRHTGGLNTEAFF. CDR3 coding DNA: TGCGCCAGCAGGCATACAGGGGGACTGAACACTGAAGCTTTCTTT.

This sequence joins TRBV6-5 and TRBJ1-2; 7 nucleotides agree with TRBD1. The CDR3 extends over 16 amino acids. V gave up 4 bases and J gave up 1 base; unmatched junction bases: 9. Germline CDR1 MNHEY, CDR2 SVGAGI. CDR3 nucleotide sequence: TGTGCCAGCAGTTCACGGACAGGCGGTGTTAACTATGGCTACACCTTC. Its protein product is CASSSRTGGVNYGYTF.

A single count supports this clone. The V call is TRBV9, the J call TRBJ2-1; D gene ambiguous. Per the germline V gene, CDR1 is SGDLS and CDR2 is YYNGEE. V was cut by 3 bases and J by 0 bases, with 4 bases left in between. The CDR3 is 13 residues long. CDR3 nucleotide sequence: TGTGCCAGCAGCGCGAGCTCCTACAATGAGCAGTTCTTC. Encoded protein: CASSASSYNEQFF.

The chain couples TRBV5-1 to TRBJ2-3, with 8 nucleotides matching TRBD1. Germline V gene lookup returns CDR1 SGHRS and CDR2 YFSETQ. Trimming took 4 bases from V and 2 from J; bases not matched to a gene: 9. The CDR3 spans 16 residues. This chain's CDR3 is CASSPGRDRFTDTQYF. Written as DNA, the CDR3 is TGCGCCAGCAGCCCCGGACGGGACAGGTTCACAGATACGCAGTATTTT.

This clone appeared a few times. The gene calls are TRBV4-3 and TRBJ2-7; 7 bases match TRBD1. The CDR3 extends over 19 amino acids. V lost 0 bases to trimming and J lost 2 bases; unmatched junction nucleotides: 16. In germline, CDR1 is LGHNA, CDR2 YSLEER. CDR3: CASSQDPVQGTTSTYEQYF. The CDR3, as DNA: TGCGCCAGCAGCCAAGATCCGGTACAGGGGACCACCTCGACCTACGAGCAGTACTTC.

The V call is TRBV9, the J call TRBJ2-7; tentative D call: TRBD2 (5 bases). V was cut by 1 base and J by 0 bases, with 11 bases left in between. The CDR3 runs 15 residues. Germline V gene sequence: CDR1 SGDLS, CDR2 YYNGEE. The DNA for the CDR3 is TGTGCCAGCAGCGTATTCCCCGGGGTCTCCTACGAGCAGTACTTC. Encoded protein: CASSVFPGVSYEQYF.

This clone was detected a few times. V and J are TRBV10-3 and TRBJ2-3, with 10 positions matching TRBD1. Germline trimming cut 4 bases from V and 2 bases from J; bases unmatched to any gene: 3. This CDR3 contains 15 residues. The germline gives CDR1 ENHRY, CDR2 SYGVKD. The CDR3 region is CAISGTGGYTDTQYF. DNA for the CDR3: TGTGCCATCAGTGGGACAGGGGGTTACACAGATACGCAGTATTTT.

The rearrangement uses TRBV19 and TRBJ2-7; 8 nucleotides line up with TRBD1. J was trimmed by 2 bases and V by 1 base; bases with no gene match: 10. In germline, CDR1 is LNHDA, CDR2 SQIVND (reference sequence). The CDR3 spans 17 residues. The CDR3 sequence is CASSIVGDRGQTYEQYF. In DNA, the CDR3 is TGTGCCAGTAGTATAGTCGGAGACAGGGGCCAAACCTACGAGCAGTACTTC. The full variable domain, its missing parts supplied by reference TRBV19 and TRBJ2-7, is DGGITQSPKYLFRKEGQNVTLSCEQNLNHDAMYWYRQDPGQGLRLIYYSQIVNDFQKGDIAEGYSVSREKKESFPLTVTSAQKNPTAFYLCASSIVGDRGQTYEQYFGPGTRLTVT.

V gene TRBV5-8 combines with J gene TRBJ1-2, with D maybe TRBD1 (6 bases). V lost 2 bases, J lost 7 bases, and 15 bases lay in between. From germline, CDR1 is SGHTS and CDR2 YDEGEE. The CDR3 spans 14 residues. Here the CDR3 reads CASSFWATGVGYTF. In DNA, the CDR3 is TGTGCCAGCAGCTTTTGGGCGACAGGAGTTGGCTACACCTTC.

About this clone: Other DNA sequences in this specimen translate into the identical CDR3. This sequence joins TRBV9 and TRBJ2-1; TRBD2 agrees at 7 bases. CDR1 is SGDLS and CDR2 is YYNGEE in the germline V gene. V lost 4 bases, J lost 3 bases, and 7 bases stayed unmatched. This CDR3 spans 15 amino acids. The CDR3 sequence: CASSPRGTIYNEQFF. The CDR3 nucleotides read TGTGCCAGCAGCCCCCGAGGGACTATCTACAATGAGCAGTTCTTC.

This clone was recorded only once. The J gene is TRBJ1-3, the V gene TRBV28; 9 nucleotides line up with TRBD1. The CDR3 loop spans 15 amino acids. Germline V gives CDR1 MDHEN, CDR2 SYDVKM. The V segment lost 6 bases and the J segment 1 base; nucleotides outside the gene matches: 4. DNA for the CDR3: TGTGCCAGCAGGAGGGACAGGGCTTCTGGAAACACCATATATTTT. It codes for CASRRDRASGNTIYF.

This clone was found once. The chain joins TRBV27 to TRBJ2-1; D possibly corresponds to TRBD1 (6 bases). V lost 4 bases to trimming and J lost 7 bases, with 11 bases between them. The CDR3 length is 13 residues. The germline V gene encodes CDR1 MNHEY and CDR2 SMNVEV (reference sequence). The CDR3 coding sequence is TGTGCCAGCAGTTCTAGGGGGAGAAATGAGCAGTTCTTC. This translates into CASSSRGRNEQFF.